This TCR beta chain was found in a study of T cell responses to AZD1222 COVID-19 vaccine. Only in-frame clones appear in the TCRdb table, and some are missing; sequencing was by immunoSEQ multiplex PCR. The data show about 180,000 clones, with 90% seen just once and approximately 4% held by the top ten. This CDR3 region has 18 residues. V dropped 4 bases and J dropped 2; count of bases not matched to a gene: 16. Germline-derived CDR1 and CDR2 are MNHEY and SVGEGT. Sequencing used peripheral blood, obtained 28 days after the second dose of the MenACWY control vaccine. The chain couples TRBV6-2 or TRBV6-3 to TRBJ1-1; 7 bases line up with TRBD1. This clonotype originated in an adult who received the MenACWY meningococcal vaccine as a control. The DNA of the CDR3 is TGTGCCAGCAGTTTTACAAGGACAGGCGGCGTAACTAACACTGAAGCTTTCTTT. This gives the protein CASSFTRTGGVTNTEAFF.